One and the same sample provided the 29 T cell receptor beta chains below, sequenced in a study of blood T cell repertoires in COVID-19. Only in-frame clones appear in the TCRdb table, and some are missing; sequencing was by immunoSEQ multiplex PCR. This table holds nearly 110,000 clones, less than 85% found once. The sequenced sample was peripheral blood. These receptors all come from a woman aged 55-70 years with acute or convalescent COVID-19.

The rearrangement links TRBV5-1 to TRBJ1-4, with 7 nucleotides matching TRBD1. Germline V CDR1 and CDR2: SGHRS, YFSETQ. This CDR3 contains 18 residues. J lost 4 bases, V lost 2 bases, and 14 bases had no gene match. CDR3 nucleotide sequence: TGCGCCAGCAGCTTATTCTCTTGGGAAGACAGGGTTAATGAAAAACTGTTTTTT. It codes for CASSLFSWEDRVNEKLFF.

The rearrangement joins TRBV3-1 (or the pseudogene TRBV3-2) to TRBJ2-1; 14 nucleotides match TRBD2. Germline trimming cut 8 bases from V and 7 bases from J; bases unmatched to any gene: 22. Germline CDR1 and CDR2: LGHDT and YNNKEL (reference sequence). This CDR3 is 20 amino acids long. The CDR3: CASSPRRLAGGPGAVNEQFF. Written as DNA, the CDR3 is TGTGCCAGCTCGCCAAGGCGACTAGCGGGAGGGCCTGGGGCCGTTAATGAGCAGTTCTTC.

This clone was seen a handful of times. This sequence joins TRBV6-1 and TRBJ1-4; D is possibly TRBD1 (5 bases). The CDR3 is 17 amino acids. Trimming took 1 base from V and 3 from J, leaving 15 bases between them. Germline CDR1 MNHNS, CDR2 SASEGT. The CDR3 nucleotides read TGTGCCAGCAGTGAAGTTTTCAGGGTCCAATCTAATGAAAAACTGTTTTTT. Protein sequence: CASSEVFRVQSNEKLFF.

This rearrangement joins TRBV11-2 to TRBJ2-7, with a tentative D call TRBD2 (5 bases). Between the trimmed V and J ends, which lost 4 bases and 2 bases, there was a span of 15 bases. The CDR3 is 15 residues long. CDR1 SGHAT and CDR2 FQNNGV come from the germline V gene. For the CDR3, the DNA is TGTGCCAGCAGCTCGACGGTCGGGGTTCCCTACGAGCAGTACTTC. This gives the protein CASSSTVGVPYEQYF.

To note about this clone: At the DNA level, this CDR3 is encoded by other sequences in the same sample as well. Here the CDR3 DNA reads TGTGCCAGCAGCCCGGGACTAGCGAACACCGGGGAGCTGTTTTTT. Translation: CASSPGLANTGELFF. V and J are TRBV7-2 and TRBJ2-2, with 8 bases that match TRBD2. CDR1 is SGHTA, CDR2 FQGNSA, per germline. V shed 5 bases, J shed 0 bases, and the junction held 2 bases outside the gene matches. The CDR3 spans 15 residues.

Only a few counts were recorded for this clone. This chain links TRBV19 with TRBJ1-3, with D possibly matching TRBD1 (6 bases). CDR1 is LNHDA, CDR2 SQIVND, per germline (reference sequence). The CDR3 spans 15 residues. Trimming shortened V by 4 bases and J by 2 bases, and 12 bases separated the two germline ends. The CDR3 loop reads CASSTDRSTGNTIYF. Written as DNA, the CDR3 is TGTGCCAGTAGTACAGACAGGTCCACTGGAAACACCATATATTTT.

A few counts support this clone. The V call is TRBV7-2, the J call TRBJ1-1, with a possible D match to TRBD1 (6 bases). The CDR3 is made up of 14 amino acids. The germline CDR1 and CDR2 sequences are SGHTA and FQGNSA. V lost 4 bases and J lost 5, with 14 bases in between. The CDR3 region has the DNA TGTGCCAGCAGCTCAGAAGGGGGTCGTACTGAAGCTTTCTTT. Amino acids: CASSSEGGRTEAFF.

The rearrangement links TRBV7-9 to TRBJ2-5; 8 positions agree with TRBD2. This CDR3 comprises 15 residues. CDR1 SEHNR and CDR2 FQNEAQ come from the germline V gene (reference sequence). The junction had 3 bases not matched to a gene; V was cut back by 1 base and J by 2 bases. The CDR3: CASSLVLAGQETQYF. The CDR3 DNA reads TGTGCCAGCAGCTTAGTTCTAGCGGGTCAAGAGACCCAGTACTTC.

Here the CDR3 DNA reads TGTGCCATCAGTGATTCAGCGGGGGGGGAAAATGAGCAGTTCTTC. It yields the protein CAISDSAGGENEQFF. This chain joins TRBV10-3 and TRBJ2-1, with TRBD2 identical over 10 bases. V dropped 3 bases and J dropped 7; count of bases not matched to a gene: 6. Germline values: CDR1 ENHRY, CDR2 SYGVKD. The CDR3 length is 15 residues.

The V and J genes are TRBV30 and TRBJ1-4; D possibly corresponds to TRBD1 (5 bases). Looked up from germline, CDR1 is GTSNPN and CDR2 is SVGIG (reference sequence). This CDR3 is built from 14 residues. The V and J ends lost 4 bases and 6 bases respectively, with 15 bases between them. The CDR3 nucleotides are TGTGCCTGGACGCGTCGGGGGAGGGATGAAAAACTGTTTTTT. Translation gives CAWTRRGRDEKLFF.

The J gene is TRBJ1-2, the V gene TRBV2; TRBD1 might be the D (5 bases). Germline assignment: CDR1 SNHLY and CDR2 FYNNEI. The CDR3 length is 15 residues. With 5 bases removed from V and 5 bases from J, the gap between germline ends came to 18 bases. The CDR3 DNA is TGTGCCAGCAGTCTCCGGGGGAGGACGGATTATGGCTACACCTTC. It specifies CASSLRGRTDYGYTF.

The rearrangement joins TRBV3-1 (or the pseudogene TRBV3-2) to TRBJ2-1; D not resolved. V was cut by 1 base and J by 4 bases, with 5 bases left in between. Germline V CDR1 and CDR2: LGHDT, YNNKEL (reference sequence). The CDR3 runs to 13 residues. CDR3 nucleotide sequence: TGTGCCAGCAGCCAAGGAACATACAATGAGCAGTTCTTC. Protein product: CASSQGTYNEQFF.

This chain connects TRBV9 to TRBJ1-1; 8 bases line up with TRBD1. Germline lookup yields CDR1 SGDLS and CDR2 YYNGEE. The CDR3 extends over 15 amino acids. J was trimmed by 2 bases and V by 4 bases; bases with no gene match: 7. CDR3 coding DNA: TGTGCCAGCAGCACGCAGGGGGCTCGTAACACTGAAGCTTTCTTT. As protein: CASSTQGARNTEAFF.

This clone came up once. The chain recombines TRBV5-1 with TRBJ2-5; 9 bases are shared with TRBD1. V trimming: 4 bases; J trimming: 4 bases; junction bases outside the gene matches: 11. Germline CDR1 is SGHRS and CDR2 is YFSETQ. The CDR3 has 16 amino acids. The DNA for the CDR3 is TGCGCCAGCAGCCCTTGGACAGGGGAAGTAAGAGAGACCCAGTACTTC. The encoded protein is CASSPWTGEVRETQYF.

In DNA, the CDR3 is TGTGCCAGCAACTTCCTTCCGGGACAGAGGAACACTGAAGCTTTCTTT. It codes for CASNFLPGQRNTEAFF. The rearrangement joins TRBV27 to TRBJ1-1; TRBD1 agrees at 7 bases. In germline, CDR1 is MNHEY, CDR2 SMNVEV (reference sequence). This CDR3 is built from 16 residues. V shed 7 bases and J 1 base; nucleotides not matched to a gene: 12.

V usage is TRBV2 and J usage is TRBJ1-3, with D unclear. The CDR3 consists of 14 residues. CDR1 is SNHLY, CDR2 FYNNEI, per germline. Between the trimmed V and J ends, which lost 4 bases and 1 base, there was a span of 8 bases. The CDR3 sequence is CASSVPESGNTIYF. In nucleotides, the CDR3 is TGTGCCAGCAGTGTTCCAGAATCTGGAAACACCATATATTTT.

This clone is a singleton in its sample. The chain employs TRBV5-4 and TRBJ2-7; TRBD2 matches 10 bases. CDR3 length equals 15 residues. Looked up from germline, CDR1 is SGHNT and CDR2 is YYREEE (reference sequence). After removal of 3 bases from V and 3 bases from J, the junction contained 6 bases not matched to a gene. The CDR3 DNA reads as TGTGCCAGCAGCTCACAGACTAGCGGGCTCTACGAGCAGTACTTC. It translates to CASSSQTSGLYEQYF.

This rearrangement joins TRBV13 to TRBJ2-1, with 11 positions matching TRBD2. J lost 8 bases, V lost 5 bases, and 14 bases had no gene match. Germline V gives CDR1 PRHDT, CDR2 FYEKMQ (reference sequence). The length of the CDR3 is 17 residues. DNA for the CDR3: TGTGCCAGCAGCCCAAGGAGTAGCGGGAGGGCGGGGTATGAGCAGTTCTTC. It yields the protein CASSPRSSGRAGYEQFF.

CDR3 in DNA: TGTGCCAGCAGCCAAGGACTTACGAACACTGAAGCTTTCTTT. Translated, it gives CASSQGLTNTEAFF. The V and J genes are TRBV3-1 (or the pseudogene TRBV3-2) and TRBJ1-1; D remains unclear. CDR1 and CDR2 (germline): LGHDT, YNNKEL (reference sequence). The CDR3 covers 14 residues. Trimming left V 1 base short and J 1 base short, with 7 bases between.

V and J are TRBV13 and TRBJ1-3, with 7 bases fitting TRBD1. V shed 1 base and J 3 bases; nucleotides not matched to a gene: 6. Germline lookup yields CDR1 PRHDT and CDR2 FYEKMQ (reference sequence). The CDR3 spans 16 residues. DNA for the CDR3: TGTGCCAGCAGCTTAGAAGGCAGGGGGTATGGAAACACCATATATTTT. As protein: CASSLEGRGYGNTIYF.

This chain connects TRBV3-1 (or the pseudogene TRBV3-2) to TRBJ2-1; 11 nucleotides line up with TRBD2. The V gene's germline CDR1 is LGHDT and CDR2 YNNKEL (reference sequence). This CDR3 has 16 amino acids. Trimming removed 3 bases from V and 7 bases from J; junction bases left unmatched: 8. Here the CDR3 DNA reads TGTGCCAGCAGCCAGACCACTAGCGGGAGCCGGAATGAGCAGTTCTTC. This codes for CASSQTTSGSRNEQFF.

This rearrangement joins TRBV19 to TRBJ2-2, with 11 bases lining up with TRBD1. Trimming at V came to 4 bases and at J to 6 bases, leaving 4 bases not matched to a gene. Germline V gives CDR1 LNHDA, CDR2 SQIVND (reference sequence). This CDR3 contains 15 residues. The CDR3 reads CASSTRDRGSGELFF. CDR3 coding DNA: TGTGCCAGTAGTACCCGGGACAGGGGGTCCGGGGAGCTGTTTTTT.

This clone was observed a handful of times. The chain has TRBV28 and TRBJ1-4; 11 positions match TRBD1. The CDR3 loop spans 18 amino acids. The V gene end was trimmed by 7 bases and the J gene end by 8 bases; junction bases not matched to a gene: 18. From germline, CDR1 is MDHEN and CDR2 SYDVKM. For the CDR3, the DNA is TGTGCCAGCACCCAATTCCGAGGACAGGGGGCTCTCAAGGAAAAACTGTTTTTT. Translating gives CASTQFRGQGALKEKLFF.

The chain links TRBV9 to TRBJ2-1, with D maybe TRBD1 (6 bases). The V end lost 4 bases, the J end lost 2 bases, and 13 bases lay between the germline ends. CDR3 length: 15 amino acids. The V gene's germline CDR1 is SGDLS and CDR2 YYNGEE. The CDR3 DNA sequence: TGTGCCAGCAGCCCAGACGAGGGGGCCTACAATGAGCAGTTCTTC. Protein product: CASSPDEGAYNEQFF.

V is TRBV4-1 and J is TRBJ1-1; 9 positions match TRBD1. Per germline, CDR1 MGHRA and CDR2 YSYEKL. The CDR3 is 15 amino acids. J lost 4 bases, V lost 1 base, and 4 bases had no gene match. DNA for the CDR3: TGCGCCAGCAGCCAAGCCCACAGGGGGCGCACTGAAGCTTTCTTT. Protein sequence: CASSQAHRGRTEAFF.

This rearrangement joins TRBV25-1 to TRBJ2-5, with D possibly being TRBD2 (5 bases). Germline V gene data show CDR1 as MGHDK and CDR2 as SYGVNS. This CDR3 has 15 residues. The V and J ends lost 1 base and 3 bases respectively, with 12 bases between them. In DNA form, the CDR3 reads TGTGCCAGCAGTGAATCCCAGGACTGGGAAGAGACCCAGTACTTC. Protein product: CASSESQDWEETQYF.

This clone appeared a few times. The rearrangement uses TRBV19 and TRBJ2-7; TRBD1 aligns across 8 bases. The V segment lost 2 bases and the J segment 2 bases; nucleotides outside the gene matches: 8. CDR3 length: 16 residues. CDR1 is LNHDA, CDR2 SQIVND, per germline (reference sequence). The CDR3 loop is CASSIQGAHPAYEQYF. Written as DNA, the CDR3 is TGTGCCAGTAGTATACAGGGGGCCCACCCAGCCTACGAGCAGTACTTC.

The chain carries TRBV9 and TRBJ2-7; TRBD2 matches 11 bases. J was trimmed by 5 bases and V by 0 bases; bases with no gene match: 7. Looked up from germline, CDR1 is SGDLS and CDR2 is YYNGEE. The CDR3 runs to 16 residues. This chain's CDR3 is CASSVVTSGSLDEQYF. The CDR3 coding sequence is TGTGCCAGCAGCGTAGTAACTAGCGGGAGTCTCGACGAGCAGTACTTC. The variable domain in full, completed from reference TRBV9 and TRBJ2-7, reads DSGVTQTPKHLITATGQRVTLRCSPRSGDLSVYWYQQSLDQGLQFLIQYYNGEERAKGNILERFSAQQFPDLHSELNLSSLELGDSALYFCASSVVTSGSLDEQYFGPGTRLTVT.

This CDR3 is CASSLTGAGGVEQYF. As DNA, the CDR3 is TGCGCCAGCAGCTTGACAGGGGCCGGGGGGGTCGAGCAGTACTTC. J is TRBJ2-7 and V is TRBV5-1, with D perhaps matching TRBD2 (8 bases). Looked up from germline, CDR1 is SGHRS and CDR2 is YFSETQ. CDR3 length: 15 residues. V was shortened by 1 base and J by 6 bases, with 17 bases between the two germline ends.